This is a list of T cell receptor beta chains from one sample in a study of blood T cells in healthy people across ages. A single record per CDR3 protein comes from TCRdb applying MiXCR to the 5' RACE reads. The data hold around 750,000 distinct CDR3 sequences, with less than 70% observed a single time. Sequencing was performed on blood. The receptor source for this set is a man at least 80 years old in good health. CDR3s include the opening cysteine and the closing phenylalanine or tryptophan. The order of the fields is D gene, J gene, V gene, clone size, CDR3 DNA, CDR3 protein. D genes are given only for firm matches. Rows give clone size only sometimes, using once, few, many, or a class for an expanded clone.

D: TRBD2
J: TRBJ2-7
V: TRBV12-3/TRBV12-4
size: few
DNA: TGTGCCAGCAGTGGCGGTTACGGGGCGGGAGGGCTCGAGCAGTACTTC
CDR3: CASSGGYGAGGLEQYF

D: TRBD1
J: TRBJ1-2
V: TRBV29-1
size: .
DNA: TGCAGCGCAGGGGACAGGAGTTTTAACTATGGCTACACCTTC
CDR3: CSAGDRSFNYGYTF

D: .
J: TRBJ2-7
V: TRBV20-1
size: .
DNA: TGCAGTGCTAGAGTGGGTAGCCTCCACGAGCAGTACTTC
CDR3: CSARVGSLHEQYF

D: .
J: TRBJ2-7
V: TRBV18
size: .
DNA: TGTGCCAGCTCACCACAGGCAGGGCTGTCCGAGCAGTACTTC
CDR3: CASSPQAGLSEQYF

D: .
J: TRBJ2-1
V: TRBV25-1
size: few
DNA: TGTGCCAGCAGTTCGCTGACAGGGAATTCATTTGTCGGCGGGAGGAGTAACAATGAGCAGTTCTTC
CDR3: CASSSLTGNSFVGGRSNNEQFF

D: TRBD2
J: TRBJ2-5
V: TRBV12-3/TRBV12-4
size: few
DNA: TGTGCCAGCAGTTTTTCTAGCGGGAGGCGAGAGACCCAGTACTTC
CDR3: CASSFSSGRRETQYF

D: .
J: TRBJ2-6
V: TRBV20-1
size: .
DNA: TGCAGTGCTGAGGGATCTGGGGCCAACGTCCTGACTTTC
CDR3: CSAEGSGANVLTF

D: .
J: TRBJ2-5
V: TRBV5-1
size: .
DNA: TGCGCCAGCAGCACCACGGGACCAAACATCGATGAGCAGTACTTC
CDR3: CASSTTGPNIDEQYF

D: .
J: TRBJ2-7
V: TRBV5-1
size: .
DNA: TGCGCCAGCAGCTTGGTGTCTTCCGAGCAGTACTTC
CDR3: CASSLVSSEQYF

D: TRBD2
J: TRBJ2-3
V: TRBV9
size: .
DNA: TGTGCCAGCAGCGTAGCTGCGGGGGGACGAGATACGCAGTATTTT
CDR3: CASSVAAGGRDTQYF

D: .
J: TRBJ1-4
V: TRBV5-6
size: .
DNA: TGTGCCAGCAGCTTGGCACAGGAGAGAAGTGGAGAAAAACTGTTTTTT
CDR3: CASSLAQERSGEKLFF

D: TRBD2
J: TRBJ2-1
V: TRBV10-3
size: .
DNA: TGTGCCACCAGGAATAGCGGGGGTCACAATGAGCAGTTCTTC
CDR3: CATRNSGGHNEQFF

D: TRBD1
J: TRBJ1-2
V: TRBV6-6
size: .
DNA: TGTGCCAGCAGTAAGACCGGGACAGGGTGGTTGGAGGGCTACACCTTC
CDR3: CASSKTGTGWLEGYTF

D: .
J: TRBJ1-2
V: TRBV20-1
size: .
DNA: TGCAGTGCTCGAGCGAGCGACAACTACTATGGCTACACCTTC
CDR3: CSARASDNYYGYTF

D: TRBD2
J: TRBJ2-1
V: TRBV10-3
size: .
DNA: TGTGCCATCAGTGCCACTAGCGGGAGATCGGGGAATGAGCAGTTCTTC
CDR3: CAISATSGRSGNEQFF

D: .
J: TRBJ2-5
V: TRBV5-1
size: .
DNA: TGCGCCAGCAGCCCGGGGGACGGACCCCAAGAGACCCAGTACTTC
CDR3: CASSPGDGPQETQYF